One T cell receptor beta chain is described in this entry. Different DNA sequences within this sample yield the same CDR3. These data come from a study of blood T cell repertoires in COVID-19. Study-level information: Sites in the United States, Italy and Spain provided acute and convalescent COVID-19 samples. PBMCs, B-cell-depleted T cells, or T cells were the source of the cDNA or gDNA that made up the material.

This CDR3 contains 13 residues. Trimming stripped 1 base from V and 1 base from J, with 5 bases between. CDR1 SGHRS and CDR2 YFSETQ come from the germline V gene. As originally analysed: How many nucleated cells were present was estimated from reference gene primer amplification. TCRdb's table, derived via immunoSEQ multiplex PCR, lists solely in-frame clones and lacks some. The V and J calls and clone size are taken from that table; D and trimming were inferred from the DNA. The table has about 200,000 clones, 70% to 90% seen once. This rearrangement joins TRBV5-1 to TRBJ1-1; D remains unclear. The clonotype was recovered from a man aged 60 to 69 with active or convalescent COVID-19. The sequenced material came from peripheral blood. In DNA form, the CDR3 reads TGCGCCAGCAGCTTGACCGGGAACACTGAAGCTTTCTTT. Its translation is CASSLTGNTEAFF.